The 15 T cell receptor beta chains listed next were all sequenced from one sample in a study of blood T cell repertoires in COVID-19. Sequenced by immunoSEQ multiplex PCR; TCRdb stores in-frame clones only, minus some. Here the sample spans more than 80,000 clones, under 80% being singletons. What was sequenced was peripheral blood. These receptors all stem from a woman aged 80 or over with active or convalescent COVID-19.

The chain uses TRBV4-1 and TRBJ1-6; possible D gene TRBD1, 6 bases. Looked up from germline, CDR1 is MGHRA and CDR2 is YSYEKL. V was pared by 4 bases and J by 10 bases, with 17 bases between. This CDR3 spans 15 amino acids. CDR3 in amino acids: CASSPQGREGSPLHF. Here the CDR3 DNA reads TGCGCCAGCAGCCCCCAGGGGAGGGAGGGCTCACCCCTCCACTTT.

This clone came up a few times. The same CDR3 is also encoded by other DNA sequences in this sample. The J gene is TRBJ2-2, the V gene TRBV6-2 or TRBV6-3, with D hard to call. The CDR3 loop spans 14 amino acids. V was shortened by 3 bases and J by 1 base, with 6 bases between the two germline ends. CDR1 is MNHEY, CDR2 SVGEGT, per germline. Here the CDR3 reads CASSYGRNTGELFF. In DNA, the CDR3 is TGTGCCAGCAGTTATGGCAGGAACACCGGGGAGCTGTTTTTT.

This clone occurred once. This chain connects TRBV5-6 to TRBJ2-1, with TRBD2 matching over 10 bases. Trimming at V came to 1 base and at J to 3 bases, leaving 1 base not matched to a gene. CDR1 and CDR2 (germline): SGHDT, YYEEEE. This CDR3 has 15 residues. CDR3 DNA sequence: TGTGCCAGCAGCTTGCTAGCGGGGGACTACAATGAGCAGTTCTTC. Its protein is CASSLLAGDYNEQFF.

The chain joins TRBV11-2 to TRBJ2-7; a possible D gene is TRBD2 (6 bases). CDR3 size: 14 residues. With 2 bases removed from V and 4 bases from J, the gap between germline ends came to 12 bases. Germline V gene data show CDR1 as SGHAT and CDR2 as FQNNGV. In DNA form, the CDR3 reads TGTGCCAGCAGCTTATCCGGGGGAGCATACGAGCAGTACTTC. Translating gives CASSLSGGAYEQYF. The full variable domain, its missing parts supplied by reference TRBV11-2 and TRBJ2-7, is EAGVAQSPRYKIIEKRQSVAFWCNPISGHATLYWYQQILGQGPKLLIQFQNNGVVDDSQLPKDRFSAERLKGVDSTLKIQPAKLEDSAVYLCASSLSGGAYEQYFGPGTRLTVT.

The gene calls are TRBV3-1 (or the pseudogene TRBV3-2) and TRBJ2-1; 8 bases are shared with TRBD2. In germline, CDR1 is LGHDT, CDR2 YNNKEL (reference sequence). The CDR3 loop spans 16 amino acids. V gave up 5 bases and J gave up 6 bases; unmatched junction bases: 12. DNA for the CDR3: TGTGCCAGCAGCTTACTACTAGCGGCCGACGGCAATGAGCAGTTCTTC. Translated, it gives CASSLLLAADGNEQFF.

The genes are TRBV18 and TRBJ2-6, with D possibly TRBD1 on 5 matching bases. Germline assignment: CDR1 KGHSH and CDR2 LQKENI. This CDR3 has 16 amino acids. Trimming stripped 4 bases from V and 0 bases from J, with 10 bases between. CDR3 region: CASSLLGHSGANVLTF. Written as DNA, the CDR3 is TGTGCCAGCTCACTCCTGGGGCACTCTGGGGCCAACGTCCTGACTTTC.

This clone showed up just once. The rearrangement uses TRBV30 and TRBJ1-6; maybe TRBD1 (5 bases). CDR1 GTSNPN and CDR2 SVGIG come from the germline V gene (reference sequence). This CDR3 contains 15 residues. The germline V and J ends were trimmed by 3 bases and 10 bases, with 19 bases remaining between them. The CDR3 here is CAWSGRTRLGSPLHF. The CDR3 DNA sequence: TGTGCCTGGAGCGGACGGACACGCTTAGGATCACCCCTCCACTTT. Based on the CDR3 plus reference TRBV30 and TRBJ1-6, the full variable domain is SQTIHQWPATLVQPVGSPLSLECTVEGTSNPNLYWYRQAAGRGLQLLFYSVGIGQISSEVPQNLSASRPQDRQFILSSKKLLLSDSGFYLCAWSGRTRLGSPLHFGNGTRLTVT.

This clone has a handful of counts. This chain uses TRBV5-1 with TRBJ2-4; D might be TRBD2 (6 bases). V was clipped by 0 bases and J by 7 bases, with 14 bases between them. Germline CDR1 and CDR2: SGHRS and YFSETQ. This CDR3 comprises 15 residues. The CDR3 loop is CASSLAGTEGNIQYF. The CDR3 DNA reads as TGCGCCAGCAGCTTGGCCGGGACGGAGGGCAACATTCAGTACTTC. Full variable domain (remainder filled in from reference TRBV5-1 and TRBJ2-4): KAGVTQTPRYLIKTRGQQVTLSCSPISGHRSVSWYQQTPGQGLQFLFEYFSETQRNKGNFPGRFSGRQFSNSRSEMNVSTLELGDSALYLCASSLAGTEGNIQYFGAGTRLSVL.

The chain is built from TRBV19 and TRBJ1-5; TRBD1 aligns across 10 bases. Germline-derived CDR1 and CDR2 are LNHDA and SQIVND (reference sequence). This CDR3 contains 17 residues. V gave up 5 bases and J gave up 1 base; unmatched junction bases: 8. CDR3 protein: CASSFWTGGRSNQPQHF. DNA for the CDR3: TGTGCCAGTAGTTTCTGGACAGGGGGTAGGAGCAATCAGCCCCAGCATTTT.

The chain couples TRBV7-9 to TRBJ2-2; no clear D. This CDR3 comprises 14 residues. V was clipped by 1 base and J by 2 bases, with 5 bases between them. From germline, CDR1 is SEHNR and CDR2 FQNEAQ (reference sequence). The CDR3: CASSLGANTGELFF. The DNA of the CDR3 is TGTGCCAGCAGCTTAGGGGCTAACACCGGGGAGCTGTTTTTT.

This chain uses TRBV10-2 with TRBJ2-2, with D tentatively TRBD1 (6 bases). Germline V CDR1 and CDR2: WSHSY, SAAADI. The CDR3 length is 16 residues. V lost 4 bases, J lost 0 bases, and 12 bases lay in between. DNA of the CDR3: TGCGCCAGCAGTGTACCTGGGACACCGAACACCGGGGAGCTGTTTTTT. This codes for CASSVPGTPNTGELFF.

The chain has TRBV27 and TRBJ2-7; a weak D match, TRBD1 (5 bases). This CDR3 region has 15 residues. CDR1 MNHEY and CDR2 SMNVEV come from the germline V gene (reference sequence). V was pared by 8 bases and J by 5 bases, with 22 bases between. CDR3 bases: TGTGCCAGCTCAAAGCGCGGCCAGGGCGTCGACGAGCAGTACTTC. It yields the protein CASSKRGQGVDEQYF.

This chain links TRBV28 with TRBJ2-3, with a weak D call TRBD2 (6 bases). Trimming left V 6 bases short and J 1 base short, with 17 bases between. CDR1 MDHEN and CDR2 SYDVKM come from the germline V gene. CDR3 length: 16 amino acids. The CDR3 bases are TGTGCCAGCAGCCAGGGACTCCGACGAGGCACAGATACGCAGTATTTT. This encodes CASSQGLRRGTDTQYF.

V usage is TRBV6-1 and J usage is TRBJ2-5; tentatively, D is TRBD1 (5 bases). Germline V lookup: CDR1 MNHNS, CDR2 SASEGT. Trimming stripped 3 bases from V and 3 bases from J, with 14 bases between. The CDR3 runs to 15 residues. This CDR3 reads CASSDVADKEETQYF. The CDR3 nucleotides read TGTGCCAGCAGTGATGTGGCGGACAAGGAAGAGACCCAGTACTTC.

The rearrangement joins TRBV6-4 to TRBJ1-1; tentatively, D is TRBD1 (5 bases). V dropped 6 bases and J dropped 5 bases, with 16 bases sitting between them. The CDR3 totals 14 residues. CDR1 and CDR2 (germline): MRHNA, SNTAGT. CDR3 sequence: CASRQEGGATEAFF. In DNA, the CDR3 is TGTGCCAGCAGGCAAGAAGGAGGGGCAACTGAAGCTTTCTTT.